What follows are 22 T cell receptor beta chains derived from one specimen sequenced in a study of T cell clonality in common variable immunodeficiency (dated by TCRdb to 2014 to 2015). What the work shows at the level of the full study, not this receptor alone: CVID TCRbeta sequences reportedly showed fewer deletions and N-nucleotide insertions and lacked highly modified clones with 13 or more V deletions.

These receptors have no identified antigens. Library prep was done by the immunoSEQ multiplex PCR assay. Drawn from immuneACCESS, this table holds only the in-frame rearrangements with V and J called that TCRdb kept. Clones are partly lost; checked studies trace under half to an unresolved V gene and leave the rest unexplained. This sample shows about 28,000 clones, and none of them turns up only once. The biggest ten clones account for 3% to 3.5% of the sample. The sequencing sample was made of peripheral blood mononuclear cells. These receptors originate from a human donor with common variable immunodeficiency.

This clone occurred many times. The read gets to within 3 residues of the CDR3 end, and the germline J gene fills in the rest. The rearrangement links TRBV30 to TRBJ2-7, with D possibly matching TRBD2 (6 bases). Germline V gene sequence: CDR1 GTSNPN, CDR2 SVGIG (reference sequence). Trimming pared 4 bases from V and 5 bases from J, leaving 12 bases between. The CDR3 extends over 12 amino acids. CDR3 region: CAWNSGRNEQYF. The DNA read from the CDR3 is TGTGCCTGGAATAGCGGCAGAAACGAG.

As concerns this clone: From the germline J gene comes the end of the CDR3, since the read stops 3 residues before it. The chain joins TRBV6-1 to TRBJ1-6; D possibly corresponds to TRBD1 (5 bases). The CDR3 extends over 15 amino acids. Deletions cut 4 bases from V and 9 bases from J, with 16 bases between. Looked up from germline, CDR1 is MNHNS and CDR2 is SASEGT. CDR3 region: CASSGGRVATSPLHF. Incomplete CDR3 DNA: TGTGCCAGCAGTGGGGGCAGGGTGGCGACTTCACCC.

This clone has just a few counts. The CDR3 end falls 3 residues outside the read, so it is completed with the germline J gene. J is TRBJ1-3 and V is TRBV18; D remains unclear. CDR3 length equals 16 residues. Deletions cut 2 bases from V and 1 base from J, with 12 bases between. CDR1 and CDR2 from the germline V gene are KGHSH and LQKENI. Partial CDR3 DNA: TGTGCCAGCTCACCATACAGCTCAGAGTCTGGAAACACC. It specifies CASSPYSSESGNT. The whole CDR3 reads CASSPYSSESGNTIYF.

This clone was picked up many times. Read data end 3 residues before the CDR3 end; the end is taken from the germline J gene. The rearrangement links TRBV5-1 to TRBJ2-5; 7 bases map to TRBD1. Germline loops: CDR1 SGHRS, CDR2 YFSETQ. V lost 0 bases, J lost 1 base, and 6 bases stayed unmatched. This CDR3 is built from 16 residues. The CDR3 bases that were read are TGCGCCAGCAGCTTGGGGGCCAGGGGGTTCCAAGAGACC. This codes for CASSLGARGFQET. The CDR3 reads in full as CASSLGARGFQETQYF.

This clone was observed a few times. The CDR3 end falls 3 residues outside the read, so it is completed with the germline J gene. V and J are TRBV6-1 and TRBJ2-7; a weak D match, TRBD2 (6 bases). V lost 4 bases, J lost 1 base, and 14 bases lay in between. Germline assignment: CDR1 MNHNS and CDR2 SASEGT. The CDR3 is made up of 15 amino acids. Partial CDR3 DNA: TGTGCCAGCAGTGGCACCGGGACTGATTCCTACGAG. Protein product: CASSGTGTDSYE. The full CDR3 protein is CASSGTGTDSYEQYF.

The table lists this clone with many counts. The CDR3 is cut off 3 residues early in the read; its end comes from the germline J gene. This sequence joins TRBV7-6 and TRBJ2-1; TRBD2 matches 11 bases. Germline CDR1 reads SGHVS; CDR2 reads FNYEAQ. V lost 3 bases, J lost 6 bases, and 4 bases stayed unmatched. The CDR3 covers 15 residues. The CDR3: CASSLTSGVPNEQFF. The part of the CDR3 DNA that was read is TGTGCCAGCAGCTTGACTAGCGGGGTGCCCAATGAG. The full variable domain, completed using reference TRBV7-6 and TRBJ2-1, is GAGVSQSPRYKVTKRGQDVALRCDPISGHVSLYWYRQALGQGPEFLTYFNYEAQQDKSGLPNDRFSAERPEGSISTLTIQRTEQRDSAMYRCASSLTSGVPNEQFFGPGTRLTVL.

With regard to this clone: The read terminates 3 residues ahead of where the CDR3 ends, so the germline J gene completes it. This chain connects TRBV6-1 to TRBJ1-3; possible D gene TRBD1, 5 bases. This CDR3 spans 16 amino acids. CDR1 is MNHNS and CDR2 is SASEGT in the germline V gene. The V end was cut by 1 base, the J end by 0 bases, with 10 bases between. CDR3: CASSEVWGHSGNTIYF. The part of the CDR3 DNA that was read is TGTGCCAGCAGTGAAGTCTGGGGCCACTCTGGAAACACC.

In its sample, this clone was seen many times. The read terminates 3 residues ahead of where the CDR3 ends, so the germline J gene completes it. The rearrangement joins TRBV20-1 to TRBJ2-1; D not certain. Germline V CDR1 and CDR2: DFQATT, SNEGSKA (reference sequence). CDR3 length: 10 residues. Trimming took off 0 bases at V and 9 bases at J, with 3 bases between the two ends. CDR3 in amino acids: CSAREGEQFF. The covered CDR3 bases are TGCAGTGCTAGAGAAGGTGAG.

Of note for this clone: The DNA ends 3 residues before the CDR3 does, and the rest of the CDR3 is filled in from the germline J gene. V and J are TRBV7-2 and TRBJ1-1, with 8 nucleotides matching TRBD1. The CDR3 is 15 amino acids. Germline V gene lookup returns CDR1 SGHTA and CDR2 FQGNSA. V lost 1 base, J lost 5 bases, and 6 bases stayed unmatched. The DNA read from the CDR3 is TGTGCCAGCAGCTTAGGACAGGGGCGGGGGACTGAA. It codes for CASSLGQGRGTE. The CDR3 in full is CASSLGQGRGTEAFF.

This clone rates as medium-sized. The CDR3 is cut off 3 residues early in the read; its end comes from the germline J gene. The gene calls are TRBV20-1 and TRBJ2-7; TRBD1 matches 12 bases. V trimming: 3 bases; J trimming: 5 bases; junction bases outside the gene matches: 5. The CDR3 has 14 residues. Germline assignment: CDR1 DFQATT and CDR2 SNEGSKA (reference sequence). The DNA read from the CDR3 is TGCAGTGCTAGGGGGACAGGGGGCTATGACGAG. This encodes CSARGTGGYDE. The full CDR3 sequence reads CSARGTGGYDEQYF.

By sample share, this clone is medium-sized. The DNA ends 3 residues before the CDR3 does, and the rest of the CDR3 is filled in from the germline J gene. The rearrangement uses TRBV7-3 and TRBJ2-7; 8 positions agree with TRBD1. The CDR3 runs 15 residues. V was clipped by 1 base and J by 3 bases; unmatched bases: 5. Germline V gives CDR1 SGHTA, CDR2 FQGTGA. The CDR3 DNA, read in part, is TGTGCCAGCAGCTTAAGGCAGGGGGCGAGCTACGAG. This encodes CASSLRQGASYE. The full CDR3 protein reads CASSLRQGASYEQYF.

A remark on this clone: Read sequence stops 3 residues before the CDR3 end, and the germline J gene provides the missing end. The chain uses TRBV7-8 and TRBJ2-1, with TRBD2 matching 7 bases. CDR1 and CDR2 (germline): SGHVS, FQNEAQ. V trimming: 7 bases; J trimming: 8 bases; junction bases outside the gene matches: 11. The CDR3 totals 14 residues. The CDR3 reads CASTRGVDLDEQFF. CDR3 DNA, as far as it was read: TGTGCCAGCACACGGGGGGTGGACCTGGATGAG.

Many counts were recorded for this clone. The read ends 3 residues before the CDR3 terminus; that terminus is restored from the germline J gene. The chain employs TRBV10-3 and TRBJ2-5, with 7 bases that match TRBD1. V shed 3 bases and J 4 bases; nucleotides not matched to a gene: 2. The CDR3 is 13 residues long. CDR1 ENHRY and CDR2 SYGVKD come from the germline V gene. The CDR3 protein is CAISDNRGETQYF. Incomplete CDR3 DNA: TGTGCCATCAGTGACAACAGGGGAGAGACC.

At least ten counts were recorded for this clone. The read comes to an end 3 residues before the CDR3 does, leaving the germline J gene to fill in the end. The gene calls are TRBV19 and TRBJ1-2; a possible D gene is TRBD1 (5 bases). The CDR3 covers 12 residues. Germline V lookup: CDR1 LNHDA, CDR2 SQIVND (reference sequence). The part of the CDR3 DNA that was read is TGTGCCAGTACCAGCGGGGCGCGCGGC. This translates into CASTSGARG. Given in full, the CDR3 is CASTSGARGYTF.

The table lists this clone with a few counts. The read is 3 residues too short to cover the CDR3 end, so that end is filled in from the germline J gene. The chain combines TRBV7-9 with TRBJ2-7; 8 bases agree with TRBD1. There are 14 residues in the CDR3. J lost 0 bases, V lost 5 bases, and 3 bases had no gene match. Germline V gives CDR1 SEHNR, CDR2 FQNEAQ (reference sequence). The CDR3 protein is CASSTGTGSYEQYF. The CDR3 DNA, read in part, is TGTGCCAGCAGCACCGGGACAGGCTCCTACGAG.

Notes on this clone: The CDR3 end lies 3 residues beyond the end of the read and is filled in from the germline J gene. This chain connects TRBV19 to TRBJ1-2; 7 bases match TRBD1. This CDR3 spans 16 amino acids. Looked up from germline, CDR1 is LNHDA and CDR2 is SQIVND (reference sequence). The CDR3 bases that were read are TGTGCCAGTAGTATATCGGGGCAATGGACAGGTTTCGGC. Its translation is CASSISGQWTGFG. The entire CDR3 protein is CASSISGQWTGFGYTF.

On this clone: The CDR3 goes on 3 residues after the read ends, and that part is filled in from the germline J gene. The rearrangement uses TRBV18 and TRBJ2-3; D not certain. This CDR3 comprises 13 residues. Germline-derived CDR1 and CDR2 are KGHSH and LQKENI. The CDR3 DNA, read in part, is TGTGCCAGCTCACCACCGGCACCCCCCGCG. Translated, it gives CASSPPAPPA. The CDR3 reads in full as CASSPPAPPAQYF.

About this clone: The CDR3 end falls 3 residues outside the read, so it is completed with the germline J gene. The chain couples TRBV19 to TRBJ1-3; possibly TRBD1 for D (6 bases). Trimming took 2 bases from V and 7 from J, leaving 18 bases between them. The V gene's germline CDR1 is LNHDA and CDR2 SQIVND (reference sequence). There are 16 residues in the CDR3. CDR3 amino acids: CASSIPTAGAINTIYF. CDR3 DNA, as far as it was read: TGTGCCAGTAGTATACCCACCGCAGGGGCAATCAACACC.

This clone was found a few times. The CDR3 extends 3 residues past the end of the read, so its final part is completed from the germline J gene. J is TRBJ1-5 and V is TRBV18, with D perhaps TRBD1 (5 bases). CDR1 KGHSH and CDR2 LQKENI come from the germline V gene. The CDR3 is made up of 14 amino acids. V lost 3 bases to trimming and J lost 4 bases, with 10 bases between them. The chain's CDR3 is CASSPAAGNQPQHF. The DNA read from the CDR3 is TGTGCCAGCTCACCGGCCGCAGGGAATCAGCCC.

This clone was seen at least ten times. The missing CDR3 end, 3 residues past where the read stops, is filled in from the germline J gene. This chain connects TRBV7-9 to TRBJ2-5; 10 bases map to TRBD1. This CDR3 has 14 amino acids. Losses at the gene ends were 6 bases for V and 5 bases for J; bases not matched to a gene: 6. The germline V gene has CDR1 SEHNR and CDR2 FQNEAQ (reference sequence). The sequenced CDR3 bases are TGTGCCAGCAGTTGGGACAGGGGATGGGAGACC. Translated, it gives CASSWDRGWET. The entire CDR3 reads CASSWDRGWETQYF.

As regards this clone: Read sequence stops 3 residues before the CDR3 end, and the germline J gene provides the missing end. The V call is TRBV7-9, the J call TRBJ2-5; a possible D gene is TRBD1 (5 bases). CDR1 is SEHNR and CDR2 is FQNEAQ in the germline V gene (reference sequence). The CDR3 covers 15 residues. V dropped 5 bases and J dropped 1 base, with 14 bases sitting between them. This CDR3 reads CASSRSRALQETQYF. The DNA read from the CDR3 is TGTGCCAGCAGCCGCTCCAGGGCGCTCCAAGAGACC.

This clone was detected a few times. The CDR3 end is not reached by the read, which stops 3 residues before it; the germline J gene fills it in. This chain joins TRBV7-2 and TRBJ2-3, with TRBD1 identical over 7 bases. Germline loops: CDR1 SGHTA, CDR2 FQGNSA. After removal of 4 bases from V and 8 bases from J, the junction contained 9 bases not matched to a gene. CDR3 length: 14 residues. The CDR3 reads CASSSWTGRGTQYF. The DNA read from the CDR3 is TGTGCCAGCAGCTCCTGGACAGGTCGGGGTACG.